This TCR beta chain comes out of a study of T cell changes during pregnancy in multiple sclerosis. The CDR3 totals 13 residues. Germline V CDR1 and CDR2: GTSNPN, SVGIG (reference sequence). J gave up 10 bases and V 2 bases, and 6 bases lay outside the gene matches. TCRdb's copy holds only in-frame clones and misses some; the assay was immunoSEQ multiplex PCR. The table has approximately 51,000 clones, 92% seen once. Sample: CD4+ T cells from peripheral blood mononuclear cells, taken after pregnancy. V usage is TRBV30 and J usage is TRBJ2-1; the match to TRBD2 covers 9 bases. The sequence came from a female donor with multiple sclerosis, enrolled in a pregnancy study. This CDR3 is CAWSRGRAREQFF. CDR3 sequence (DNA): TGTGCCTGGAGTCGCGGGAGGGCCAGGGAGCAGTTCTTC.